This T cell receptor beta chain was recorded in a study of blood T cell repertoires in COVID-19. Study summary: Samples of COVID-19 (acute and convalescent) were obtained from the United States, Italy and Spain. PBMCs, B-cell-depleted T cells, or T cells provided the cDNA or gDNA that made up the material.

This CDR3 has 17 residues. V lost 0 bases to trimming and J lost 0 bases, with 12 bases between them. Per germline, CDR1 MGHRA and CDR2 YSYEKL. As processed by the authors: Estimates of nucleated cell counts were drawn from the amplification of reference gene primers. Sequenced by immunoSEQ multiplex PCR; TCRdb stores in-frame clones only, minus some. V, J and clone size are those of that table, while D and trimming were read from the DNA. The table records about 170,000 clones, about four fifths of them present only once. This clonotype was sampled from a human donor with acute or convalescent COVID-19. The donor label of this sample is uncertain. Input material: peripheral blood. The rearrangement links TRBV4-1 to TRBJ2-1, with a tentative D call TRBD1 (7 bases). CDR3 protein: CASSQEAGGNSYNEQFF. In DNA form, the CDR3 reads TGCGCCAGCAGCCAAGAAGCAGGGGGGAACTCCTACAATGAGCAGTTCTTC.